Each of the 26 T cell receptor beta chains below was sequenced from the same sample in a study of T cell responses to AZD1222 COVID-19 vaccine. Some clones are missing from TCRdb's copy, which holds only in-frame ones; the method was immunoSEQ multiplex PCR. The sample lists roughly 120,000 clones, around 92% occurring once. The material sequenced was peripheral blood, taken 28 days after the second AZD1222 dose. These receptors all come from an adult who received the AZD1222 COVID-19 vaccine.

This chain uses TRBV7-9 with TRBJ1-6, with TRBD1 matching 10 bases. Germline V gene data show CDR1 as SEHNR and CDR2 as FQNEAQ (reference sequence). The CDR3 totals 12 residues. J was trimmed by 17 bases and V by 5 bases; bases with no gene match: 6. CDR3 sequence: CASSPEDRGIHF. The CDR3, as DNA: TGTGCCAGCAGCCCGGAGGACAGGGGGATCCACTTT.

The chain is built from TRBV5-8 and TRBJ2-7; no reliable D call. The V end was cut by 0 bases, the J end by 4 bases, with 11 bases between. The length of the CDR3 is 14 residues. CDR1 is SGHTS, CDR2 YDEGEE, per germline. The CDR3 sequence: CASSLGPIGYEQYF. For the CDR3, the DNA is TGTGCCAGCAGCTTGGGCCCCATTGGGTACGAGCAGTACTTC.

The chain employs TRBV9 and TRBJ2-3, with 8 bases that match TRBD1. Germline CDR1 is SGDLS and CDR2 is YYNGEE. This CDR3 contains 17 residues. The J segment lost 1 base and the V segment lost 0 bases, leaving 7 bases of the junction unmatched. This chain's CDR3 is CASSVEGQGAGTDTQYF. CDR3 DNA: TGTGCCAGCAGCGTAGAGGGCCAGGGGGCTGGCACAGATACGCAGTATTTT. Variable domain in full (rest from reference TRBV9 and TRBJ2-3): DSGVTQTPKHLITATGQRVTLRCSPRSGDLSVYWYQQSLDQGLQFLIQYYNGEERAKGNILERFSAQQFPDLHSELNLSSLELGDSALYFCASSVEGQGAGTDTQYFGPGTRLTVL.

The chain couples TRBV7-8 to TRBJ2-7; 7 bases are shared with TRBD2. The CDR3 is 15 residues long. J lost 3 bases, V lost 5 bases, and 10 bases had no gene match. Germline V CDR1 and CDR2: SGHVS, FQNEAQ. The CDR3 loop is CASSRTTSRNYEQYF. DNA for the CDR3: TGTGCCAGCAGCCGGACGACTAGCAGGAACTACGAGCAGTACTTC. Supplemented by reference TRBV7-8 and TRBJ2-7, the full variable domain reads GAGVSQSPRYKVAKRGQDVALRCDPISGHVSLFWYQQALGQGPEFLTYFQNEAQLDKSGLPSDRFFAERPEGSVSTLKIQRTQQEDSAVYLCASSRTTSRNYEQYFGPGTRLTVT.

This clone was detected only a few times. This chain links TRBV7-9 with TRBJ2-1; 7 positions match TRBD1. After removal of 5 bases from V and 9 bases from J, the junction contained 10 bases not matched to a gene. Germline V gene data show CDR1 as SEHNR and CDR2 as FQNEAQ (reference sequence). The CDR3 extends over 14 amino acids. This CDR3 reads CASSPGTVYTEQFF. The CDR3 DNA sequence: TGTGCCAGCAGCCCCGGGACAGTTTATACTGAGCAGTTCTTC.

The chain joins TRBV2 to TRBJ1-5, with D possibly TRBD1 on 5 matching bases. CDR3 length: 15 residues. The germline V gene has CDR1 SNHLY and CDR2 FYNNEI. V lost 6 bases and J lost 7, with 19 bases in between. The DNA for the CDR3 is TGTGCCAGCAGCGACTCAGGGATCTTCCGGCAGCCCCAGCATTTT. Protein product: CASSDSGIFRQPQHF. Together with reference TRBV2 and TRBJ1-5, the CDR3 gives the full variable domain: EPEVTQTPSHQVTQMGQEVILRCVPISNHLYFYWYRQILGQKVEFLVSFYNNEISEKSEIFDDQFSVERPDGSNFTLKIRSTKLEDSAMYFCASSDSGIFRQPQHFGDGTRLSIL.

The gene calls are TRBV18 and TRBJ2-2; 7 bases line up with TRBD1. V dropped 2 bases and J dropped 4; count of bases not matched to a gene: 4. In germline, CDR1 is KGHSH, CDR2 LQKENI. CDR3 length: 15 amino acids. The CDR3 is CASSPSPGGTGELFF. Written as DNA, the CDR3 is TGTGCCAGCTCACCATCCCCAGGGGGCACCGGGGAGCTGTTTTTT.

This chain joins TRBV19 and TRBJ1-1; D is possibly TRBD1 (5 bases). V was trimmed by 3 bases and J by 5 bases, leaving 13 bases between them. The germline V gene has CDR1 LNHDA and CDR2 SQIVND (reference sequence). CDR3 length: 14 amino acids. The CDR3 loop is CASSIGTRETEAFF. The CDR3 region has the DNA TGTGCCAGTAGTATCGGGACCCGCGAGACTGAAGCTTTCTTT. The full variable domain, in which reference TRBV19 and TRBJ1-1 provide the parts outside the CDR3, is DGGITQSPKYLFRKEGQNVTLSCEQNLNHDAMYWYRQDPGQGLRLIYYSQIVNDFQKGDIAEGYSVSREKKESFPLTVTSAQKNPTAFYLCASSIGTRETEAFFGQGTRLTVV.

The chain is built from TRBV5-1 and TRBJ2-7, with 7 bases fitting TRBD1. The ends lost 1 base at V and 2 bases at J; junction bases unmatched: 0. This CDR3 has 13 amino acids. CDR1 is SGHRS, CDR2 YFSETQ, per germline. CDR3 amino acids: CASSLQGAYEQYF. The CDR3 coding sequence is TGCGCCAGCAGCTTGCAGGGGGCCTACGAGCAGTACTTC.

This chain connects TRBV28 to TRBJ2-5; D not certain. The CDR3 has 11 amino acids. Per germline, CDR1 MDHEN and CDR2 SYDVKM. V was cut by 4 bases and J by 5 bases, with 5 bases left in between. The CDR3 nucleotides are TGTGCCAGCAGTTACTCTGAGACCCAGTACTTC. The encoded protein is CASSYSETQYF.

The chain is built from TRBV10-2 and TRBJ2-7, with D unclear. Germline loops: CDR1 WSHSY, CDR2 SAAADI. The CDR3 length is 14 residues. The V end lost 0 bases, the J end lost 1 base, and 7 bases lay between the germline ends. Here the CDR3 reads CASSESEVSYEQYF. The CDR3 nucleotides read TGCGCCAGCAGTGAGTCTGAAGTATCCTACGAGCAGTACTTC.

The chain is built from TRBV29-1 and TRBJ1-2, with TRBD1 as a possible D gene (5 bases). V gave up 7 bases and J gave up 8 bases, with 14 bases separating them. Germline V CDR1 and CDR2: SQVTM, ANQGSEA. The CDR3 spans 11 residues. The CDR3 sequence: CSAIGGEGYTF. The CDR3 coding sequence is TGCAGCGCCATTGGGGGGGAGGGCTACACCTTC.

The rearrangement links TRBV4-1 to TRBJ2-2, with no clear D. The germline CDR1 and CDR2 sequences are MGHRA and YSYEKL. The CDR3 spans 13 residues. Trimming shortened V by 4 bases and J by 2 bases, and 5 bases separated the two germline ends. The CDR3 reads CASSLTNTGELFF. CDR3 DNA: TGCGCCAGCAGCCTAACTAACACCGGGGAGCTGTTTTTT.

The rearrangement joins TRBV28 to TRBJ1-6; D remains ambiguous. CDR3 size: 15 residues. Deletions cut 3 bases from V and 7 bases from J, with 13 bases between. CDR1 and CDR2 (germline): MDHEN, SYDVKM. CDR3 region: CASSFLEGANSPLHF. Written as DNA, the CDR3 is TGTGCCAGCAGTTTCCTTGAGGGAGCAAATTCACCCCTCCACTTT.

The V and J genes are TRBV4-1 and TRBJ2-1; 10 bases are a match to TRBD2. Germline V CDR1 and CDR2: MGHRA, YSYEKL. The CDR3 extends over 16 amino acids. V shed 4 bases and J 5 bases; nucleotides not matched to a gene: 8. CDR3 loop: CASSPNPTSGDNEQFF. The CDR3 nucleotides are TGCGCCAGCAGCCCTAACCCCACTAGCGGGGACAATGAGCAGTTCTTC.

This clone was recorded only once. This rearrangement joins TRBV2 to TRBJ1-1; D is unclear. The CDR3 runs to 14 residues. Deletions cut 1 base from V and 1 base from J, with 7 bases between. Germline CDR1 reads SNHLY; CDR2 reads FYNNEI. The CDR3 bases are TGTGCCAGCAGTGAAGTTGGTGGGAACACTGAAGCTTTCTTT. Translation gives CASSEVGGNTEAFF.

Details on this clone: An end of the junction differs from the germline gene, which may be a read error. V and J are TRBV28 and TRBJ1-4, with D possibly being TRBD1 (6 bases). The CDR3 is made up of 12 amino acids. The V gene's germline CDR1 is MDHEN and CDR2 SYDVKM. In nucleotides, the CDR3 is TGTGCCAGCCAAATCACGCCGGGACAAATAGTTTTT. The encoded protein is CASQITPGQIVF.

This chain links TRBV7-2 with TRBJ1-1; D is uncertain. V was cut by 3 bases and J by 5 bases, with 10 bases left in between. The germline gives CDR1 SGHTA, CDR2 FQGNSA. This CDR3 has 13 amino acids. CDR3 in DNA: TGTGCCAGCAGCTTCGCGGGAAAAACTGAAGCTTTCTTT. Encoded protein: CASSFAGKTEAFF.

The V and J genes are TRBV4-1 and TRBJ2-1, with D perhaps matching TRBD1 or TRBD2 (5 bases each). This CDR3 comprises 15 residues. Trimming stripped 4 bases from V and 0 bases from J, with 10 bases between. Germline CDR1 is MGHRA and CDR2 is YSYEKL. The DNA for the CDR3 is TGCGCCAGCAGCCCGGGACCCAACTCCTACAATGAGCAGTTCTTC. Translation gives CASSPGPNSYNEQFF.

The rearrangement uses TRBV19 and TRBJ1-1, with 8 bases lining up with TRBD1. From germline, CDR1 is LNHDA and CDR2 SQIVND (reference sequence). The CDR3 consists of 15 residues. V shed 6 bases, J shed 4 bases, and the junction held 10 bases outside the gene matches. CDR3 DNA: TGTGCCAGTAGGACCGCAGGGGGCAGTAGCACTGAAGCTTTCTTT. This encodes CASRTAGGSSTEAFF. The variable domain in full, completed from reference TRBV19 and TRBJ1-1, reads DGGITQSPKYLFRKEGQNVTLSCEQNLNHDAMYWYRQDPGQGLRLIYYSQIVNDFQKGDIAEGYSVSREKKESFPLTVTSAQKNPTAFYLCASRTAGGSSTEAFFGQGTRLTVV.

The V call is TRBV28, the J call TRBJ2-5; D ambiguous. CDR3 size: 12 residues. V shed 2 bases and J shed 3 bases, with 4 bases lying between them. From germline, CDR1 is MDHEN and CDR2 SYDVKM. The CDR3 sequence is CASSLPEETQYF. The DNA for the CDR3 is TGTGCCAGCAGTTTACCTGAAGAGACCCAGTACTTC.

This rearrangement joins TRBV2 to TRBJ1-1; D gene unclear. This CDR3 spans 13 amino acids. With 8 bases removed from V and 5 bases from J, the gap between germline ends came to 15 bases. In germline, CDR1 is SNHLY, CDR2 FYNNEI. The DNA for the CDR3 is TGTGCCAGCGCCCTCTCCGGGAGGACTGAAGCTTTCTTT. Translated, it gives CASALSGRTEAFF.

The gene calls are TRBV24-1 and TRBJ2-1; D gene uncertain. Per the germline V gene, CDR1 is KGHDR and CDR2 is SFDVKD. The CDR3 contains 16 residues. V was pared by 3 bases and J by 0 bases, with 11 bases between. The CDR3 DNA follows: TGTGCCACCAGTGATACCTCTGGTAGCTCCTACAATGAGCAGTTCTTC. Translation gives CATSDTSGSSYNEQFF.

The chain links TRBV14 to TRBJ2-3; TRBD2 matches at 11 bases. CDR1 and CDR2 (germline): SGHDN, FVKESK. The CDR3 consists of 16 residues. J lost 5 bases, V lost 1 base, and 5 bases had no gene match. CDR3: CASSQGLTSGVDTQYF. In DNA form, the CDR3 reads TGTGCCAGCAGCCAAGGGCTGACTAGCGGGGTAGATACGCAGTATTTT.

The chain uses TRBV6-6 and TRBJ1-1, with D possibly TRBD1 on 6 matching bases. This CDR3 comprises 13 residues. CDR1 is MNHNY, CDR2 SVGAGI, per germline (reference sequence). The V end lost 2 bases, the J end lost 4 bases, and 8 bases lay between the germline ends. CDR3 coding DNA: TGTGCCAGCAGTTACACAGGGATCACTGAAGCTTTCTTT. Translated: CASSYTGITEAFF.

The CDR3 reads CASSQLAGVHNEQFF. As DNA, the CDR3 is TGTGCCAGCAGCCAGCTAGCGGGAGTGCACAATGAGCAGTTCTTC. The genes are TRBV3-1 (or the pseudogene TRBV3-2) and TRBJ2-1, with 10 bases that match TRBD2. Germline V lookup: CDR1 LGHDT, CDR2 YNNKEL (reference sequence). Losses at the gene ends were 3 bases for V and 5 bases for J; bases not matched to a gene: 4. CDR3 length equals 15 residues.